The T cell receptor (beta chain) under discussion was sequenced for a study of T cell responses to AZD1222 COVID-19 vaccine. Comment on this clone: Its antigen is unknown.

Study-wide points: Clonal diversity was possibly underestimated, and white British individuals and females predominated among donors.

Generated by immunoSEQ multiplex PCR, the TCRdb table keeps only in-frame clones and is missing some. The sample carries under 150,000 clones, about 93% recorded once. Germline V lookup: CDR1 MNHEY, CDR2 SMNVEV (reference sequence). The CDR3 length is 15 residues. The germline V and J ends were trimmed by 3 bases and 1 base, with 12 bases remaining between them. This receptor was taken from an adult in good health. The rearrangement links TRBV27 to TRBJ1-1; perhaps TRBD1 as D (6 bases). Sequencing used peripheral blood, obtained on day 0 of AZD1222 vaccination. CDR3 DNA: TGTGCCAGCAGTTTCCTAGGGGGGAGGAACACTGAAGCTTTCTTT. Its protein product is CASSFLGGRNTEAFF.